This T cell receptor (beta chain) was retrieved from a study of OX40 agonist ivuxolimab in advanced cancers. At the level of the study: Given to patients was ivuxolimab, an agonistic anti-OX40 (CD134) antibody. Three patients, one with hepatocellular carcinoma and two with cutaneous melanoma, achieved partial responses. Overall study findings and caveats: The investigators did not determine what antigen specificity the expanded peripheral T cells had. Clonal expansion by week 6 occurred in CD4+ and CD8+ blood T cells (at 0.1 to 3.0 mg/kg).

Here immunoSEQ multiplex PCR was the method, and the copy in TCRdb shows in-frame clones only, minus some. This table has roughly 100,000 clones, more than 80% appearing once. A word on this clone: Antigen specificity is unknown.

Sequences were derived from CD4+ or CD8+ T cells sorted from blood, sampled in a trial of the OX40 agonist ivuxolimab. This receptor was taken from an adult with an advanced solid tumor such as melanoma, head and neck, liver or kidney cancer.

CDR3 DNA sequence: TGTGCCAGCAGCTCGCAGGCCAGAAATGGCTACACCTTC. It specifies CASSSQARNGYTF. This chain links TRBV13 with TRBJ1-2; no clear D gene. The CDR3 contains 13 residues. CDR1 is PRHDT and CDR2 is FYEKMQ in the germline V gene (reference sequence). V gave up 4 bases and J gave up 6 bases, with 12 bases separating them. Full variable domain (rest looked up from reference TRBV13 and TRBJ1-2): AAGVIQSPRHLIKEKRETATLKCYPIPRHDTVYWYQQGPGQDPQFLISFYEKMQSDKGSIPDRFSAQQFSDYHSELNMSSLELGDSALYFCASSSQARNGYTFGSGTRLTVV.